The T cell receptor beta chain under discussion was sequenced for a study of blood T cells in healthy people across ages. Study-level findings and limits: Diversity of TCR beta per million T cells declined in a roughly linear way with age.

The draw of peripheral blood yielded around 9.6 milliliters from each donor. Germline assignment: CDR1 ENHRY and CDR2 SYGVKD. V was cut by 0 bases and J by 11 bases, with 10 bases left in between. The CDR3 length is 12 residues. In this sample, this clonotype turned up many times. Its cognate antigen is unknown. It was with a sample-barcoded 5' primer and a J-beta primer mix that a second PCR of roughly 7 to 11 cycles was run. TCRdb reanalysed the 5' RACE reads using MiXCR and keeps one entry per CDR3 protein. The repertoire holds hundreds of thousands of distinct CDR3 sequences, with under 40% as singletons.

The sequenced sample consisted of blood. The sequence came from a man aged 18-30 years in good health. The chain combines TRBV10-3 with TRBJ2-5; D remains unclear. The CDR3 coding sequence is TGTGCCATCAGTGAGTCGGGCGGAGAACAGTACTTC. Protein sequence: CAISESGGEQYF.